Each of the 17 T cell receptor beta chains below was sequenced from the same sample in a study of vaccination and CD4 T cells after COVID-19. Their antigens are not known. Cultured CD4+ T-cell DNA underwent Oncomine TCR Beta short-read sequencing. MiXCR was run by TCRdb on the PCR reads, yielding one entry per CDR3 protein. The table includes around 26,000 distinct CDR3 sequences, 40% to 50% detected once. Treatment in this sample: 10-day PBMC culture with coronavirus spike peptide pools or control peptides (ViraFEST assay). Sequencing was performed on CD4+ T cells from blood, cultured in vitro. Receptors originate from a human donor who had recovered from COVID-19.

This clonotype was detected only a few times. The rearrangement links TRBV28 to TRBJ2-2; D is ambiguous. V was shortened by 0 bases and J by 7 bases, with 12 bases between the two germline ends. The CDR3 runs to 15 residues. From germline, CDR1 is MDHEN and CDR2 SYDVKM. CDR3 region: CASSLWGVVGGELFF. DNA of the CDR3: TGTGCCAGCAGTTTATGGGGTGTCGTGGGCGGGGAGCTGTTTTTT.

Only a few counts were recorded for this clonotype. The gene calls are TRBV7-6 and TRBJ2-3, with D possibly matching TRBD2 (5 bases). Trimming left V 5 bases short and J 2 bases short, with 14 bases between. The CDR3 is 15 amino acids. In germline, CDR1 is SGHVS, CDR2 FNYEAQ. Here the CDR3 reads CASSHSSSYTDTQYF. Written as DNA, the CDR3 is TGTGCCAGCAGCCACTCTAGCAGCTACACAGATACGCAGTATTTT.

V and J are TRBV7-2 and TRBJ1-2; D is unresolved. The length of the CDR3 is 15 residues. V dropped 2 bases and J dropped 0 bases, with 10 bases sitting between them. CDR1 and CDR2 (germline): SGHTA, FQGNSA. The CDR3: CASSLKSGTNYGYTF. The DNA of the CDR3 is TGTGCCAGCAGCTTAAAGTCTGGGACTAACTATGGCTACACCTTC.

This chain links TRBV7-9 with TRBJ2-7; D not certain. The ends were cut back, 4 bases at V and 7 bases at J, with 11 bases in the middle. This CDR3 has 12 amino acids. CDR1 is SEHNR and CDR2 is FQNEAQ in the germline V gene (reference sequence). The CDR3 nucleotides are TGTGCCAGCAGCTCCGAAGTGGGGGAGCAGTACTTC. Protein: CASSSEVGEQYF.

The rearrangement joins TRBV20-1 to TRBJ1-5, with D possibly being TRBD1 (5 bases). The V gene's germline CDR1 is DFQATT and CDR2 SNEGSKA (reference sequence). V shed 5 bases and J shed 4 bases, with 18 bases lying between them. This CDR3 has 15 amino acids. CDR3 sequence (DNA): TGCAGTGCTTTGGGAGCTTTAGGGGTGAATCAGCCCCAGCATTTT. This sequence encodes CSALGALGVNQPQHF.

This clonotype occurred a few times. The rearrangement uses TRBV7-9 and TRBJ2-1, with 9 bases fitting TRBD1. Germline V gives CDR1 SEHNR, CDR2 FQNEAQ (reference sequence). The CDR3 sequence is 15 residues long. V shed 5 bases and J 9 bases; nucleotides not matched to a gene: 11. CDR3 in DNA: TGTGCCAGCAGCAAAGGGACAGGGATGAGGAGTGAGCAGTTCTTC. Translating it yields CASSKGTGMRSEQFF.

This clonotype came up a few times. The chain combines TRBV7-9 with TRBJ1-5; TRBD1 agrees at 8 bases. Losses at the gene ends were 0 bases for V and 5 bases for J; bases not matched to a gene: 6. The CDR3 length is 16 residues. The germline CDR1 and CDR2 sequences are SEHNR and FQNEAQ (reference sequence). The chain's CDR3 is CASSLAGQGPHQPQHF. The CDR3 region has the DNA TGTGCCAGCAGCTTAGCCGGACAGGGACCTCATCAGCCCCAGCATTTT.

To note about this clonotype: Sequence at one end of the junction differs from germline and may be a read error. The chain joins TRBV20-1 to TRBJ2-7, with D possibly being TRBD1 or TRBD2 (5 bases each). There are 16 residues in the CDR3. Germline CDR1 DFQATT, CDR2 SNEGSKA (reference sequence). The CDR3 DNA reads TGCAGTGCTAGAGGGGGGAAGGGAGCGACACGCTACGGGCAGTACTTC. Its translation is CSARGGKGATRYGQYF.

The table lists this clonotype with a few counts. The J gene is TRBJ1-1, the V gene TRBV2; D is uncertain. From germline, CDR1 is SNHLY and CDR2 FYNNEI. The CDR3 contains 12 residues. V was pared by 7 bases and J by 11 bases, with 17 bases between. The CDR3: CASNLRSGMAFF. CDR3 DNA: TGTGCCAGCAATCTTCGATCCGGAATGGCTTTCTTT.

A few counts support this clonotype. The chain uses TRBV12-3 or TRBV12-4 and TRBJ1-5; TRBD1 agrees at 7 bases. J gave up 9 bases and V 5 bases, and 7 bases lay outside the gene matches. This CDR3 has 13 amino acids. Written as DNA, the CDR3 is TGTGCCAGCAGTCCCTTGGGACAGCGGCCCCAGCATTTT. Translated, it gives CASSPLGQRPQHF.

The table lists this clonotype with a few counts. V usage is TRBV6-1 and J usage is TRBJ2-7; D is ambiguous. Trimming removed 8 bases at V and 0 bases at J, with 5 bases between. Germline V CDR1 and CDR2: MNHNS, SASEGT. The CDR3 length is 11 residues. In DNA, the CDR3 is TGTGCCAGCGAGTCCTCCTACGAGCAGTACTTC. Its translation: CASESSYEQYF.

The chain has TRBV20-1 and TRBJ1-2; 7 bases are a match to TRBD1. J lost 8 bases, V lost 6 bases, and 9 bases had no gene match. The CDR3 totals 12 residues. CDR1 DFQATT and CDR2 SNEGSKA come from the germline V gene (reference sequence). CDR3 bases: TGCAGTGCATCCAACAGGGGAAGCGGCTACACCTTC. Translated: CSASNRGSGYTF.

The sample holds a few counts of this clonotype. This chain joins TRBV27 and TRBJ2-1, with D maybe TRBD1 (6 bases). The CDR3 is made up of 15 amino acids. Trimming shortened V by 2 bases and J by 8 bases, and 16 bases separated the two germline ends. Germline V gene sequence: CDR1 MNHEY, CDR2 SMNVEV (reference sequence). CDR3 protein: CASSLTLHRVHEQFF. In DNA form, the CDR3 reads TGTGCCAGCAGTTTAACCCTCCACAGGGTCCATGAGCAGTTCTTC.

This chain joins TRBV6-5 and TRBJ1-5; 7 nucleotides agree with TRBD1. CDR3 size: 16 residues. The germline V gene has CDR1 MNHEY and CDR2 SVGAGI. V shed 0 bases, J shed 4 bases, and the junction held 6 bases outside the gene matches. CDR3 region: CASSYSSQGGNQPQHF. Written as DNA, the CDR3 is TGTGCCAGCAGTTACTCGAGTCAGGGGGGTAATCAGCCCCAGCATTTT.

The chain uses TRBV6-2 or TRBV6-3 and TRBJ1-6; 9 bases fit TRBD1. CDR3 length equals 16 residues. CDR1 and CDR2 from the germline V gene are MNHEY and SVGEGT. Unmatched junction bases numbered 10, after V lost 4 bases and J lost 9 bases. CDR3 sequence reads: CASSSGTGTHSSPLHF. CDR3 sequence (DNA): TGTGCCAGCAGTTCCGGGACAGGGACCCATTCTTCACCCCTCCACTTT.

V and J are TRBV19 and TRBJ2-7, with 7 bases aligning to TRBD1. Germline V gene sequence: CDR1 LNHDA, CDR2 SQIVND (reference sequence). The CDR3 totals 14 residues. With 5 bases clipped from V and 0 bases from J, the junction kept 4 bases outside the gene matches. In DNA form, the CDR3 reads TGTGCCAGTAGTGCGACAGGGAGCTCCTACGAGCAGTACTTC. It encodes CASSATGSSYEQYF.

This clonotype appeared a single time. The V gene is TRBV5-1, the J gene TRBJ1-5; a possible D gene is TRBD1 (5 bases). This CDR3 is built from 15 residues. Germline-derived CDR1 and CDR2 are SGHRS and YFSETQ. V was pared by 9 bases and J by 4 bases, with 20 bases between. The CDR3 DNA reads TGCGCCAATAAGGGCCAGGGCAGACAAAATCAGCCCCAGCATTTT. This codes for CANKGQGRQNQPQHF.